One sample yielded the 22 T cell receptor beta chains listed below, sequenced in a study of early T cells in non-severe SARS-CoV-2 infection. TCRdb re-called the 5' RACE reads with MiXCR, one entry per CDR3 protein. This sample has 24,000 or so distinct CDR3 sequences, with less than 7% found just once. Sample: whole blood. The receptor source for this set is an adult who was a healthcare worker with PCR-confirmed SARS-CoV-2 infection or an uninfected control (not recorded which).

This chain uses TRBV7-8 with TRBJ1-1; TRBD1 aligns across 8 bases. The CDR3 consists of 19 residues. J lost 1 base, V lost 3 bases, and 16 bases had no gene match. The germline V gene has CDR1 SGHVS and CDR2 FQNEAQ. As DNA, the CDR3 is TGTGCCAGCAGCTTGAATGTTTTTCTGCCGGGACAGGAGAACACTGAAGCTTTCTTT. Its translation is CASSLNVFLPGQENTEAFF.

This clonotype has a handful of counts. CDR3 bases: TGCAGTGCTAGAGATGCGGAACTTCCCAGCTCCTACGAGCAGTACTTC. This translates into CSARDAELPSSYEQYF. This rearrangement joins TRBV20-1 to TRBJ2-7; D is ambiguous. This CDR3 comprises 16 residues. The germline gives CDR1 DFQATT, CDR2 SNEGSKA (reference sequence). Trimming took 0 bases from V and 0 from J, leaving 15 bases between them.

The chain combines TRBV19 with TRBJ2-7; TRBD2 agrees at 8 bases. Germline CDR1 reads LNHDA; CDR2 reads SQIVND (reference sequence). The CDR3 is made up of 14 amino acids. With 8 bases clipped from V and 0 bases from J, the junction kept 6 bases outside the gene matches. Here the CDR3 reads CASRPGGSSYEQYF. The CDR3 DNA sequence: TGTGCCAGTCGGCCGGGAGGGAGCTCCTACGAGCAGTACTTC.

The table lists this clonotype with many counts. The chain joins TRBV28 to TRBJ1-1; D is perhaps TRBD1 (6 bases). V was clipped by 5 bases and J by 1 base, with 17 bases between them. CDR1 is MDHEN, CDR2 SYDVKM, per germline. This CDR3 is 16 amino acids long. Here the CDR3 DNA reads TGTGCCAGCAGTAACCTCCTGACAGGAGAGAACACTGAAGCTTTCTTT. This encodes CASSNLLTGENTEAFF.

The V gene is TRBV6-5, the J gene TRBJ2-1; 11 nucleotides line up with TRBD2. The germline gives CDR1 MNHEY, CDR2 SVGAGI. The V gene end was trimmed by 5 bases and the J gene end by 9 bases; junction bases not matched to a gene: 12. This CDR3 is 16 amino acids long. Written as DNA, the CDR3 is TGTGCCAGCAGTCCCCTAGCGGGGGGCGGAACTAGTGAGCAGTTCTTC. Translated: CASSPLAGGGTSEQFF.

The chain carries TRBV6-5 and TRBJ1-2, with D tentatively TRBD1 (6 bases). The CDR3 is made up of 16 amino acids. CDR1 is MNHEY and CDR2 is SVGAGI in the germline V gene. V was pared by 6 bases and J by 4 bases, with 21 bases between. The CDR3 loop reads CASSRAKGGGTYGYTF. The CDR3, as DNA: TGTGCCAGCAGCCGCGCCAAGGGGGGCGGAACCTATGGCTACACCTTC.

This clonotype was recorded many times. CDR3 nucleotide sequence: TGTGCCAGCAGTTTGGGCCAGGGGGCTAGAGAGCAGTTCTTC. This gives the protein CASSLGQGAREQFF. The gene calls are TRBV27 and TRBJ2-1, with 8 bases that match TRBD1. The junction had 8 bases not matched to a gene; V was cut back by 3 bases and J by 10 bases. Germline V gene lookup returns CDR1 MNHEY and CDR2 SMNVEV (reference sequence). The CDR3 runs 14 residues.

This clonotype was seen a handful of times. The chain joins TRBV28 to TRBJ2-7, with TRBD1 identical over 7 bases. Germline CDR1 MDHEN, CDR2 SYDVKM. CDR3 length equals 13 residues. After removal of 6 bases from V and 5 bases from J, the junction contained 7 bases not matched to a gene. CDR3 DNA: TGTGCCAGCAGAACGGACAGGATCGACGAGCAGTACTTC. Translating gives CASRTDRIDEQYF.

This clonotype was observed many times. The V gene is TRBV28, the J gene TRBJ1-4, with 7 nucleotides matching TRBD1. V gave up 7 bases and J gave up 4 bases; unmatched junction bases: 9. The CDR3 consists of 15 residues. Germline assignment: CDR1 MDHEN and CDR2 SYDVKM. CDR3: CASTPRDRVNEKLFF. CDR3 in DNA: TGTGCCAGCACCCCTCGGGACAGAGTTAATGAAAAACTGTTTTTT.

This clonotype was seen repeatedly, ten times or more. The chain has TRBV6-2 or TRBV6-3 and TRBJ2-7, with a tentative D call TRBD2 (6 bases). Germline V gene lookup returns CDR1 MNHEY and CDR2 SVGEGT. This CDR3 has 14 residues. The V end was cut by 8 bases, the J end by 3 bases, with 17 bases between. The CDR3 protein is CASSLQGGFYEQYF. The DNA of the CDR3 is TGTGCCAGCTCGTTGCAGGGAGGATTCTACGAGCAGTACTTC.

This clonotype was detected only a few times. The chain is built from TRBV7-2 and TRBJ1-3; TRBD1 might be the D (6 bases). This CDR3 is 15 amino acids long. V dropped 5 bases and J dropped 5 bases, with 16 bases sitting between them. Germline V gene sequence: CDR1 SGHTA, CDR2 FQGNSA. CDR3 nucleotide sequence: TGTGCCAGCAGCCGAACCTGGGGGCGGAGAAACACCATATATTTT. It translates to CASSRTWGRRNTIYF.

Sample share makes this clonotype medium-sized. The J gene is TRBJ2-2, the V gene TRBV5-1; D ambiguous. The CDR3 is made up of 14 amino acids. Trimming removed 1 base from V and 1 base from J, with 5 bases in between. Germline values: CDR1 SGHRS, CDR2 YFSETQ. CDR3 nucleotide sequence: TGCGCCAGCAGCTTGTGGGGGAACACCGGGGAGCTGTTTTTT. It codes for CASSLWGNTGELFF.

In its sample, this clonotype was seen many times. In DNA form, the CDR3 reads TGTGCCAGCAGTTCCCCCGCTTACGAGCAGTACTTC. Translation: CASSSPAYEQYF. The gene calls are TRBV28 and TRBJ2-7; D not certain. V was trimmed by 4 bases and J by 4 bases, leaving 8 bases between them. Germline V gene data show CDR1 as MDHEN and CDR2 as SYDVKM. The length of the CDR3 is 12 residues.

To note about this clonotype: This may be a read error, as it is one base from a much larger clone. CDR3 coding DNA: TGTGCCTGCAGTCCCGGCCTAAATACGCAGTATTTT. Translating it yields CACSPGLNTQYF. The chain is built from TRBV28 and TRBJ2-3; D is unclear. The CDR3 is 12 amino acids. Germline V gives CDR1 MDHEN, CDR2 SYDVKM.

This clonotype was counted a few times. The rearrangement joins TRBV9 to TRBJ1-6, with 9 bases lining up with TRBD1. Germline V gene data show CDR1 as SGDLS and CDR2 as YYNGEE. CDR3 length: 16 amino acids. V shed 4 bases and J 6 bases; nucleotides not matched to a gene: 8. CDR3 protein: CASSRDRAGFNSPLHF. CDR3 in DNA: TGTGCCAGCAGCCGGGACAGGGCTGGGTTTAATTCACCCCTCCACTTT.

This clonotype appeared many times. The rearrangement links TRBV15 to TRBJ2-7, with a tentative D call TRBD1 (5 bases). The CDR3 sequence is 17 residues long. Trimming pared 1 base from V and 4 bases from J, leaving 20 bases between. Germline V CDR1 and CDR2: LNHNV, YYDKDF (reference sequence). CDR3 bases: TGTGCCACCAGCAGAGGAGCGTATGGAGTCAGGGATTACGAGCAGTACTTC. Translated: CATSRGAYGVRDYEQYF.

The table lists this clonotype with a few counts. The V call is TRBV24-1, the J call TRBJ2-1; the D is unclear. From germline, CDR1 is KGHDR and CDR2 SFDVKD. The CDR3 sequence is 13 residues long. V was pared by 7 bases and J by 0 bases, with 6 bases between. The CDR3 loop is CATSLGSYNEQFF. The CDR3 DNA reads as TGTGCCACCAGCCTTGGCTCCTACAATGAGCAGTTCTTC.

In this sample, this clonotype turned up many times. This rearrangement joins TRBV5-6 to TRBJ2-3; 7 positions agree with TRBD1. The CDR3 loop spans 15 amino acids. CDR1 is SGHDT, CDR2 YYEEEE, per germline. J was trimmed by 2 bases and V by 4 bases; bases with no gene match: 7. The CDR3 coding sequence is TGTGCCAGCAGCGTCAACAGGGGATTCACAGATACGCAGTATTTT. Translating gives CASSVNRGFTDTQYF.

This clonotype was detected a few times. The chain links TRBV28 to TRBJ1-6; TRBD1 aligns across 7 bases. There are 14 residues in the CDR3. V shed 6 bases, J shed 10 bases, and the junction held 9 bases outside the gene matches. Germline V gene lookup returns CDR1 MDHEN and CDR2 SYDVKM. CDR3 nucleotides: TGTGCCAGCAGAGAGGGGACAGTGGAATCACCCCTCCACTTT. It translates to CASREGTVESPLHF. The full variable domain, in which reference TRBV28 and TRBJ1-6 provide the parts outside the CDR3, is DVKVTQSSRYLVKRTGEKVFLECVQDMDHENMFWYRQDPGLGLRLIYFSYDVKMKEKGDIPEGYSVSREKKERFSLILESASTNQTSMYLCASREGTVESPLHFGNGTRLTVT.

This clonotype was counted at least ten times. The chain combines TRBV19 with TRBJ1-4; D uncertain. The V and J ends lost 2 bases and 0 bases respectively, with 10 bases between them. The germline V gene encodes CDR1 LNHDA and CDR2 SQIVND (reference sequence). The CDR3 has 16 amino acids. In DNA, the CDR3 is TGTGCCAGTAGTATACGTCCACTTGCAACTAATGAAAAACTGTTTTTT. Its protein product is CASSIRPLATNEKLFF.

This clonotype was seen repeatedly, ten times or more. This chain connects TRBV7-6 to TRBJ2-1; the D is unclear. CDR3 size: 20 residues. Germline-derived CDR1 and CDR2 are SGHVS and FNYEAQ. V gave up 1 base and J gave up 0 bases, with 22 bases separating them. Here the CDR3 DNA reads TGTGCCAGCAGCTTAGTACCGTACGGAACCTTGCTGAGCTCCTACAATGAGCAGTTCTTC. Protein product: CASSLVPYGTLLSSYNEQFF.

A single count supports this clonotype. CDR3 DNA: TGTGCCAGCAGCTTAGAGCAGGGTAGCAATCAGCCCCAGCATTTT. Protein: CASSLEQGSNQPQHF. The V and J genes are TRBV7-6 and TRBJ1-5; TRBD1 might be the D (5 bases). Trimming stripped 1 base from V and 0 bases from J, with 7 bases between. In germline, CDR1 is SGHVS, CDR2 FNYEAQ. CDR3 length: 15 amino acids. The full variable domain, in which reference TRBV7-6 and TRBJ1-5 provide the parts outside the CDR3, is GAGVSQSPRYKVTKRGQDVALRCDPISGHVSLYWYRQALGQGPEFLTYFNYEAQQDKSGLPNDRFSAERPEGSISTLTIQRTEQRDSAMYRCASSLEQGSNQPQHFGDGTRLSIL.